A selection of T cell receptor beta chains follows, all from one sample in a study of control samples from healthy donors and cancer patients. Assay used: immunoSEQ multiplex PCR; TCRdb lists only in-frame clones, some missing. The profile shows some 130,000 clones, more than 85% of them singletons. Sequenced: PBMCs. The receptors were sampled from a man aged 45 to 65 with head and neck cancer. CDR3s include the opening cysteine and the closing phenylalanine or tryptophan.

v_call | cdr3_aa
TRBV13 | CASGTDRVADTQYF
TRBV27 | CASSNYGGAETQYF
TRBV7-3 | CASSSQPGLAPNEQFF
TRBV7-3 | CASSTDRGLQETQYF
TRBV28 | CASSNSGTSNSPLHF
TRBV6-2/TRBV6-3 | CASSPRQVPNYGYTF
TRBV3-1/TRBV3-2 | CASSQGTGGGEAFF
TRBV4-2 | CASSYASEQFF
TRBV2 | CASSVRSGGTYEQYF
TRBV18 | CASSPMRNGQETQYF
TRBV7-9 | CASRFGEGNEQFF